This section outlines one TCR beta chain sequence together with its context. Its antigen is as yet unknown. PCR primers comprised 60 Vbeta and 13 Jbeta primers. Sequenced by immunoSEQ multiplex PCR; TCRdb stores in-frame clones only, minus some. This table holds about 130,000 clones, 78% found once. The sample belongs to a study of cytomegalovirus exposure and HLA in healthy donors. Study results and caveats: Researchers reportedly found TCR beta sequences accurately predicted most subjects' HLA-A and HLA-B alleles. The study designated 160 or so TCR beta chains cytomegalovirus-associated.

Sequencing was performed on PBMCs. The clonotype comes from a woman between 18 and 30 years old in good health and CMV-seronegative.

The CDR3 bases are TGTGCCAGCAGCTTAGGCGGGGGAGACGAGCAGTACTTC. Its translation is CASSLGGGDEQYF. This chain links TRBV13 with TRBJ2-7; weak D call: TRBD2 (6 bases). Looked up from germline, CDR1 is PRHDT and CDR2 is FYEKMQ (reference sequence). Trimming pared 0 bases from V and 5 bases from J, leaving 8 bases between. The CDR3 covers 13 residues.